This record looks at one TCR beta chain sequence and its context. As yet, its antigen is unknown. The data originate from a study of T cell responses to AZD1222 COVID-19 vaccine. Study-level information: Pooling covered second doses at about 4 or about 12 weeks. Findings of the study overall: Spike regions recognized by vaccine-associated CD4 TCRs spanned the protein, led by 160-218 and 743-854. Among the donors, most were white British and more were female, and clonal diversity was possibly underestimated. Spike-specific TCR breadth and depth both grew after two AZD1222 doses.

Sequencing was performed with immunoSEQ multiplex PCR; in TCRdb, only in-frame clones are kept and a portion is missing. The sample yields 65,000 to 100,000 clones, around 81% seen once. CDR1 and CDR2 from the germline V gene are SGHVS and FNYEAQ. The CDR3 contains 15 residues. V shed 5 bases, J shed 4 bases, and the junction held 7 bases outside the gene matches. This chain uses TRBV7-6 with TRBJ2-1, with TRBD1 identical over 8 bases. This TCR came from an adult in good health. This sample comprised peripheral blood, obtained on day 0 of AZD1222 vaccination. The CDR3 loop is CASSARDRLYNEQFF. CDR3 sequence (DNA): TGTGCCAGCAGCGCCCGGGACAGGCTTTACAATGAGCAGTTCTTC.